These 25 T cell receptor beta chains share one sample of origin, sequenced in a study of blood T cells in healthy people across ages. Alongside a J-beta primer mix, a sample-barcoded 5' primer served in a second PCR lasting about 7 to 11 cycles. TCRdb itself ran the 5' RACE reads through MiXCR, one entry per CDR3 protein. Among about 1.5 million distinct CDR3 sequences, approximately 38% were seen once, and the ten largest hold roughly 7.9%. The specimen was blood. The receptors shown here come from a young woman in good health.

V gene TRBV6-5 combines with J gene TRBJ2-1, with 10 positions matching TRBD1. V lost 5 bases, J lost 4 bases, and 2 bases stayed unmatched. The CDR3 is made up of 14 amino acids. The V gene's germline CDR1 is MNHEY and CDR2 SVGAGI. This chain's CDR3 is CASSGTGVYNEQFF. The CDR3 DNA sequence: TGTGCCAGCAGTGGGACAGGGGTTTACAATGAGCAGTTCTTC.

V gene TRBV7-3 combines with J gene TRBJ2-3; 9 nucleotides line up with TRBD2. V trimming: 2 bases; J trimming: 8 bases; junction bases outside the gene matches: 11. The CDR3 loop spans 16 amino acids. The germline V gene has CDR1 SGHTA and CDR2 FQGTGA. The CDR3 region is CASSLEAGGPQGTQYF. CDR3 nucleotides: TGTGCCAGCAGCTTAGAGGCGGGGGGGCCACAGGGTACGCAGTATTTT.

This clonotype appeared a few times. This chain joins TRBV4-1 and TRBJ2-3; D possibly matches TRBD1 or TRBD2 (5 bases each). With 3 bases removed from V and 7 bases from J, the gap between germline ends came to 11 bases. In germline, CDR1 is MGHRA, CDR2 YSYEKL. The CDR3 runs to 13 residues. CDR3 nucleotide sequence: TGCGCCAGCAGCCAGGAAGGGACCTATACGCAGTATTTT. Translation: CASSQEGTYTQYF.

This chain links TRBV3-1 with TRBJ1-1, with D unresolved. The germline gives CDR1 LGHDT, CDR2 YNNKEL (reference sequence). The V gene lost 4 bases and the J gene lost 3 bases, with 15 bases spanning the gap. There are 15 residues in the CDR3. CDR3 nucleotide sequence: TGTGCCAGCAGCCCTTTAGACAACGGGTACACTGAAGCTTTCTTT. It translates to CASSPLDNGYTEAFF.

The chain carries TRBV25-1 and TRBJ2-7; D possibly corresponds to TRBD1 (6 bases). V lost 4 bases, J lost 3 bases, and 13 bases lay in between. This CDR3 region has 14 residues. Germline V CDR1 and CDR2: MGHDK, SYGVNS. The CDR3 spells CASSAFRDIYEQYF. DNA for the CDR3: TGTGCCAGCAGTGCGTTCCGGGACATCTACGAGCAGTACTTC.

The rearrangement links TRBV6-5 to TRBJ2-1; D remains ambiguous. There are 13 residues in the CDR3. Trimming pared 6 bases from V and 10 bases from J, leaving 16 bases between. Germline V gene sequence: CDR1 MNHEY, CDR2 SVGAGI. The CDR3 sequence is CASRPTYPGEQFF. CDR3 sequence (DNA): TGTGCCAGCAGACCCACATACCCCGGGGAGCAGTTCTTC.

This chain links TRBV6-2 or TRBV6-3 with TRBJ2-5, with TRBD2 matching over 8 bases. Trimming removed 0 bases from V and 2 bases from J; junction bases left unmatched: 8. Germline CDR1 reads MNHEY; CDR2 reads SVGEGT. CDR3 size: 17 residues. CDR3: CASSYSGRATGQETQYF. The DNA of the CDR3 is TGTGCCAGCAGTTACTCCGGGAGGGCGACGGGTCAAGAGACCCAGTACTTC.

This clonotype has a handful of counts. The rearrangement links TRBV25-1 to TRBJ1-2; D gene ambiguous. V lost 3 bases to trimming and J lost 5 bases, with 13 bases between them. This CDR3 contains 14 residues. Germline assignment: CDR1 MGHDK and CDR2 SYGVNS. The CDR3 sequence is CASSEWDLKYGYTF. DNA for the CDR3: TGTGCCAGCAGTGAGTGGGATCTCAAATATGGCTACACCTTC.

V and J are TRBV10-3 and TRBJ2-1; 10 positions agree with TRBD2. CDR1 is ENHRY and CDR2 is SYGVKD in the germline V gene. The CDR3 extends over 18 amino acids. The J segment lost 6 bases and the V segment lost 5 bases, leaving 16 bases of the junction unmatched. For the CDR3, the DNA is TGTGCCATCAGTAACAGCGGGGGGGTACGTTTTCCTGGCAATGAGCAGTTCTTC. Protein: CAISNSGGVRFPGNEQFF.

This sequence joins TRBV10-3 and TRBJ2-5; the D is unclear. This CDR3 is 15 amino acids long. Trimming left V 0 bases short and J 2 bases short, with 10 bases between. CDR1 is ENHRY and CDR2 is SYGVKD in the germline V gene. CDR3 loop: CAISESRLPQETQYF. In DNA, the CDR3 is TGTGCCATCAGTGAGTCAAGGTTACCTCAAGAGACCCAGTACTTC.

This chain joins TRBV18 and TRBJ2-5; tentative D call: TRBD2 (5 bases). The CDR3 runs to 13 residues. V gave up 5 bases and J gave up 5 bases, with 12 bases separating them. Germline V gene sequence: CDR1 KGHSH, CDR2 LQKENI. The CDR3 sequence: CASSIGRAETQYF. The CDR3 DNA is TGTGCCAGCTCAATCGGGCGGGCTGAGACCCAGTACTTC.

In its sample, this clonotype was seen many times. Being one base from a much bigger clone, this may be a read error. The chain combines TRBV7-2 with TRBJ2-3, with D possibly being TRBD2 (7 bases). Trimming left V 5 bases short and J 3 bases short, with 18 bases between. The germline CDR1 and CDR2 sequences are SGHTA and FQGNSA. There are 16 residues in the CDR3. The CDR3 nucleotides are TGTGCCAGCAGCCCCAATGGGGGGGGGCCAACAGATACGCAGTATTTT. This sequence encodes CASSPNGGGPTDTQYF.

This chain's CDR3 is CASRWGAGELFF. The CDR3 DNA reads TGTGCCAGCCGATGGGGGGCCGGGGAGCTGTTTTTT. The V gene is TRBV27, the J gene TRBJ2-2; weak D call: TRBD2 (6 bases). Trimming removed 8 bases at V and 6 bases at J, with 10 bases between. The CDR3 covers 12 residues. Germline-derived CDR1 and CDR2 are MNHEY and SMNVEV (reference sequence).

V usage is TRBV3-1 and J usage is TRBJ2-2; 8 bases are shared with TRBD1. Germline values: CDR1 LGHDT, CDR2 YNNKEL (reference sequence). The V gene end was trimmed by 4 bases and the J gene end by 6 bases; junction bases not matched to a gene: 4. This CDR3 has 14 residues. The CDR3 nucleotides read TGTGCCAGCAGCCTCGACAGGGGCGCCGGGGAGCTGTTTTTT. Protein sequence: CASSLDRGAGELFF.

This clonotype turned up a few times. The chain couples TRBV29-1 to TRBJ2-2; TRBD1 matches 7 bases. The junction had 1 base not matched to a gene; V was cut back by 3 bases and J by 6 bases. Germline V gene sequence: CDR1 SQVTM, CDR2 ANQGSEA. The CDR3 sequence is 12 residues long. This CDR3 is CSVETGPGELFF. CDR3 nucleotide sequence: TGCAGCGTTGAGACAGGGCCCGGGGAGCTGTTTTTT.

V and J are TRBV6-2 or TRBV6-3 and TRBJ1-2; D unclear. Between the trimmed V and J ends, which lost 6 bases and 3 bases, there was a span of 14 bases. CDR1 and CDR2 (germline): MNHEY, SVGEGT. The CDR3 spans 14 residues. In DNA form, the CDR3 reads TGTGCCAGCAGCCTCCATATGGGGTACTATGGCTACACCTTC. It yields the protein CASSLHMGYYGYTF.

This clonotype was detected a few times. DNA of the CDR3: TGTGCCAGCAGCTTATGGGTGAGGACAGGGGGCGAGCAGTACTTC. Translating it yields CASSLWVRTGGEQYF. V is TRBV7-9 and J is TRBJ2-7, with TRBD1 identical over 10 bases. Germline V CDR1 and CDR2: SEHNR, FQNEAQ (reference sequence). The CDR3 spans 15 residues. Trimming cost V 2 bases and J 6 bases; bases outside gene matches: 7.

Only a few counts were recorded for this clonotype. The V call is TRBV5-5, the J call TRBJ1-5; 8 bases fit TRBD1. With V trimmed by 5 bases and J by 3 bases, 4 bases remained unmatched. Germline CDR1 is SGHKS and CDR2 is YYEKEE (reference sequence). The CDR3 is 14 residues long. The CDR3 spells CASRTGADNQPQHF. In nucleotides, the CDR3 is TGTGCCAGCAGGACAGGGGCGGACAATCAGCCCCAGCATTTT.

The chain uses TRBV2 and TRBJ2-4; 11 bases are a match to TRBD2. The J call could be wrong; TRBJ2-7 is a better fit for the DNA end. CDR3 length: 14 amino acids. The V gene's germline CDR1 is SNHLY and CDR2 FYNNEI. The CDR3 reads CASSVPSGGYEQYF. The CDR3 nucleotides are TGTGCCAGCAGTGTACCTAGCGGGGGGTACGAGCAGTACTTC.

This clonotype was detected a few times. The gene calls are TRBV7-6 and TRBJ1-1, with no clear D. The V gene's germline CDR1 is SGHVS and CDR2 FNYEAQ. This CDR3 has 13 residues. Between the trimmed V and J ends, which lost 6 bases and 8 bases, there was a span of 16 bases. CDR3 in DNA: TGTGCCAGCAGAAATAACATAGGTGGAGAAGCTTTCTTT. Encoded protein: CASRNNIGGEAFF. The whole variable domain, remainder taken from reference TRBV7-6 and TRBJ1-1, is GAGVSQSPRYKVTKRGQDVALRCDPISGHVSLYWYRQALGQGPEFLTYFNYEAQQDKSGLPNDRFSAERPEGSISTLTIQRTEQRDSAMYRCASRNNIGGEAFFGQGTRLTVV.

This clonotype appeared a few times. The CDR3 spells CASSLASLDSFSYNEQFF. The CDR3 nucleotides are TGTGCCAGCAGCTTGGCTTCACTCGACTCCTTCTCCTACAATGAGCAGTTCTTC. The chain joins TRBV5-5 to TRBJ2-1; D ambiguous. CDR1 is SGHKS, CDR2 YYEKEE, per germline (reference sequence). Trimming left V 0 bases short and J 0 bases short, with 16 bases between. There are 18 residues in the CDR3.

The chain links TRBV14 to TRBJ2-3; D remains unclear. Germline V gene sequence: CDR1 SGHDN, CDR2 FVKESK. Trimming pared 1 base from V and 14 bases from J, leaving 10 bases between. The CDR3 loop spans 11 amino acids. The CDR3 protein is CASSQGRAWYF. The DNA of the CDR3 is TGTGCCAGCAGCCAAGGACGAGCTTGGTATTTT.

The chain's CDR3 is CASSYSGLAGGRPYEQYF. As DNA, the CDR3 is TGTGCCAGCAGTTATTCGGGGCTAGCGGGGGGGCGCCCCTACGAGCAGTACTTC. The chain uses TRBV6-2 or TRBV6-3 and TRBJ2-5, with 12 positions matching TRBD2. The J call is uncertain, as TRBJ2-7 better fits the DNA end. The CDR3 extends over 18 amino acids. Germline values: CDR1 MNHEY, CDR2 SVGEGT.

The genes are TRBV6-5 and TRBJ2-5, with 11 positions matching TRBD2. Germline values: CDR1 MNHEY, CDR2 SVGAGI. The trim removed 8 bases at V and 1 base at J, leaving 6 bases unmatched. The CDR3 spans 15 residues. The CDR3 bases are TGTGCCAGCGGTTTAGCGGGAGGGTTCCAAGAGACCCAGTACTTC. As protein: CASGLAGGFQETQYF.

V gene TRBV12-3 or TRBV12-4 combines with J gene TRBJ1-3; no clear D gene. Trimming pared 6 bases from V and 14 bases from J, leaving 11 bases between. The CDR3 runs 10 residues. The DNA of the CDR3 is TGTGCCAGCAGCTCCGTGATCCTATATTTT. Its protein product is CASSSVILYF.